This TCR beta chain was captured in a study of cytomegalovirus exposure and HLA in healthy donors. Study summary: Inside one of the first data releases sat some 93 million unique TCRs taken from HLA-typed donors.

V was clipped by 4 bases and J by 8 bases; unmatched bases: 11. Germline V lookup: CDR1 LNHDA, CDR2 SQIVND (reference sequence). This CDR3 region has 15 residues. The study, taken as a whole, reports: Previously analyzed data showed that most TCR beta V segments were productive at a frequency of about 87% or about 30%. TCR beta chains numbering more than 150 were designated cytomegalovirus-associated.

PCR primers comprised 60 Vbeta and 13 Jbeta primers. The table came from immunoSEQ multiplex PCR; TCRdb's copy has only in-frame clones and leaves some out. The sample lists approximately 190,000 clones, under 70% occurring once. Points on this clone: Its cognate antigen is unknown.

The rearrangement links TRBV19 to TRBJ1-5, with TRBD1 identical over 7 bases. The sample consisted of PBMCs. This sequence originates from a man aged 35-49 years in good health and CMV-seropositive. The CDR3 coding sequence is TGTGCCAGTAGTACACCATACAGGGGCTCAGAGCCCCAGCATTTT. Residues: CASSTPYRGSEPQHF.